This TCR beta chain was profiled in a study of OX40 agonist ivuxolimab in advanced cancers. Study-wide context: Of the patients, three showed partial responses, one with hepatocellular carcinoma and two with cutaneous melanoma.

This clone was observed once. No antigen is known for it. Assay used: immunoSEQ multiplex PCR; TCRdb lists only in-frame clones, some missing. The sample has about 31,000 clones, over 80% seen once. Germline V gives CDR1 MNHEY, CDR2 SVGAGI. The CDR3 totals 16 residues. With V trimmed by 0 bases and J by 3 bases, 3 bases remained unmatched. Study-wide results and caveats: At 0.1 to 3.0 mg/kg and by week 6, CD4+ and CD8+ T cells in the blood had expanded clonally.

This rearrangement joins TRBV6-5 to TRBJ2-1, with 9 bases lining up with TRBD2. The source is an adult with an advanced solid tumor such as melanoma, head and neck, liver or kidney cancer. The material sequenced was CD4+ or CD8+ T cells sorted from blood, taken in a trial of the OX40 agonist ivuxolimab. The CDR3 loop reads CASSYSLAGSYNEQFF. CDR3 nucleotide sequence: TGTGCCAGCAGTTACTCCCTAGCGGGGAGCTACAATGAGCAGTTCTTC.